The next 24 T cell receptor beta chains were all read from a single sample in a study of Ad26.COV2.S vaccination and SARS-CoV-2 variants. The repertoire was sequenced with immunoSEQ multiplex PCR; TCRdb's copy has only in-frame clones and lacks some. The table lists around 400,000 clones, about four fifths of them singletons. Treatment: roughly 19 received Ad26.COV2.S at low or high dose, single or two shots; 5 received placebo; per-sample allocation not given. Specimen acquisition occurred on day 63 following the initial vaccine or placebo injection. The source was peripheral blood, collected in a trial of Ad26.COV2.S vaccine versus placebo. Every receptor here comes from a person between 18 and 59 years old who received the Ad26.COV2.S COVID-19 vaccine or a placebo.

V gene TRBV29-1 combines with J gene TRBJ1-3; D gene uncertain. V gave up 0 bases and J gave up 4 bases, with 4 bases separating them. Per the germline V gene, CDR1 is SQVTM and CDR2 is ANQGSEA. The CDR3 has 12 residues. The CDR3 here is CSVEELGNTIYF. CDR3 in DNA: TGCAGCGTTGAAGAGCTCGGAAACACCATATATTTT.

This clone was seen just once. The chain links TRBV7-3 to TRBJ1-2; maybe TRBD1 (6 bases). V shed 5 bases and J shed 5 bases, with 12 bases lying between them. The CDR3 runs to 13 residues. CDR1 is SGHTA, CDR2 FQGTGA, per germline. The CDR3 DNA sequence: TGTGCCAGCAGCGCTGGACAGAGTTATGGCTACACCTTC. This codes for CASSAGQSYGYTF.

This chain joins TRBV20-1 and TRBJ1-1; D remains unclear. V was cut by 5 bases and J by 7 bases, with 11 bases left in between. The CDR3 consists of 11 residues. The V gene's germline CDR1 is DFQATT and CDR2 SNEGSKA (reference sequence). The chain's CDR3 is CSAVDIYEAFF. The CDR3 region has the DNA TGCAGTGCTGTCGACATTTATGAAGCTTTCTTT.

The chain recombines TRBV28 with TRBJ2-1, with D possibly matching TRBD1 (6 bases). Trimming took 7 bases from V and 0 from J, leaving 7 bases between them. This CDR3 region has 13 residues. Germline V CDR1 and CDR2: MDHEN, SYDVKM. Here the CDR3 reads CASTDSSYNEQFF. CDR3 sequence (DNA): TGTGCCAGCACGGACAGCTCCTACAATGAGCAGTTCTTC.

This chain connects TRBV20-1 to TRBJ2-1; TRBD2 matches 8 bases. CDR3 size: 17 residues. V shed 3 bases, J shed 12 bases, and the junction held 22 bases outside the gene matches. Germline CDR1 reads DFQATT; CDR2 reads SNEGSKA (reference sequence). The CDR3 DNA reads TGCAGTGCTAGTCACCCCAAGTCGTCTAGCGGGTGGAGAAGGCAGTTCTTC. Encoded protein: CSASHPKSSSGWRRQFF.

The CDR3 bases are TGTGCCAGCAGCTTAGGGAAAATCCATGAGCAGTTCTTC. This encodes CASSLGKIHEQFF. The chain joins TRBV11-3 to TRBJ2-1; unclear D gene. This CDR3 region has 13 residues. CDR1 is SGHNT and CDR2 is YENEEA in the germline V gene. The ends were cut back, 1 base at V and 8 bases at J, with 9 bases in the middle.

V gene TRBV2 combines with J gene TRBJ1-5, with TRBD1 as a possible D gene (6 bases). Germline V gene lookup returns CDR1 SNHLY and CDR2 FYNNEI. The CDR3 runs to 15 residues. Trimming left V 6 bases short and J 4 bases short, with 16 bases between. DNA for the CDR3: TGTGCCAGCAGGGACACAGGGCTAAAGAATCAGCCCCAGCATTTT. Translating gives CASRDTGLKNQPQHF.

The chain couples TRBV7-9 to TRBJ1-1, with unresolved D. V was trimmed by 5 bases and J by 4 bases, leaving 17 bases between them. Germline lookup yields CDR1 SEHNR and CDR2 FQNEAQ (reference sequence). This CDR3 is 15 amino acids long. Written as DNA, the CDR3 is TGTGCCAGCAGCCGCCAGAGCACCTCGAGCACTGAAGCTTTCTTT. It encodes CASSRQSTSSTEAFF.

The chain employs TRBV5-6 and TRBJ2-3, with D hard to call. The CDR3 has 12 residues. Trimming removed 7 bases at V and 4 bases at J, with 10 bases between. Germline CDR1 is SGHDT and CDR2 is YYEEEE. The CDR3 nucleotides read TGTGCCAGCTATTCCGTGGCAGATACGCAGTATTTT. This translates into CASYSVADTQYF.

As for this clone: The sample carries other DNA sequences with the same CDR3. The chain recombines TRBV20-1 with TRBJ1-1; no clear D. V shed 1 base and J shed 1 base, with 1 base lying between them. The CDR3 is made up of 11 amino acids. Germline values: CDR1 DFQATT, CDR2 SNEGSKA (reference sequence). CDR3 sequence reads: CSARGNTEAFF. For the CDR3, the DNA is TGCAGTGCTAGAGGGAACACTGAAGCTTTCTTT.

The V gene is TRBV5-6, the J gene TRBJ1-2, with 8 bases identical to TRBD1. CDR1 is SGHDT, CDR2 YYEEEE, per germline. This CDR3 is 13 amino acids long. The J segment lost 4 bases and the V segment lost 7 bases, leaving 6 bases of the junction unmatched. DNA for the CDR3: TGTGCCAGCTTCGGACAGGGCTCCTATGGCTACACCTTC. It codes for CASFGQGSYGYTF.

The chain recombines TRBV19 with TRBJ2-1, with TRBD2 as a possible D gene (6 bases). The germline V gene has CDR1 LNHDA and CDR2 SQIVND (reference sequence). The CDR3 is made up of 15 amino acids. V was clipped by 5 bases and J by 6 bases, with 17 bases between them. The CDR3: CASSGSGTLTNEQFF. Written as DNA, the CDR3 is TGTGCCAGTAGTGGATCCGGGACTCTCACCAATGAGCAGTTCTTC.

The V and J genes are TRBV19 and TRBJ1-3; TRBD1 matches 7 bases. Trimming at V came to 5 bases and at J to 2 bases, leaving 9 bases not matched to a gene. CDR3 size: 16 residues. Per the germline V gene, CDR1 is LNHDA and CDR2 is SQIVND (reference sequence). CDR3: CASSDWGQSTGNTIYF. The CDR3 DNA follows: TGTGCCAGTAGTGACTGGGGACAGAGCACTGGAAACACCATATATTTT.

The chain combines TRBV5-6 with TRBJ2-7; D is ambiguous. This CDR3 contains 13 residues. The ends were cut back, 4 bases at V and 3 bases at J, with 11 bases in the middle. In germline, CDR1 is SGHDT, CDR2 YYEEEE. Here the CDR3 reads CASSRAPGYEQYF. CDR3 sequence (DNA): TGTGCCAGCAGCCGGGCTCCTGGCTACGAGCAGTACTTC.

This clone was counted only a few times. The CDR3, as DNA: TGCGCCAGCAGCCTCACCCTTGGGGTCGGGGGCGAGCAGTACTTC. Translation gives CASSLTLGVGGEQYF. This sequence joins TRBV5-1 and TRBJ2-7, with a weak D call TRBD2 (6 bases). CDR1 SGHRS and CDR2 YFSETQ come from the germline V gene. The CDR3 consists of 15 residues. V dropped 4 bases and J dropped 6 bases, with 20 bases sitting between them.

The chain recombines TRBV30 with TRBJ2-7; 10 bases match TRBD2. CDR1 and CDR2 from the germline V gene are GTSNPN and SVGIG (reference sequence). This CDR3 region has 14 residues. J lost 6 bases, V lost 4 bases, and 9 bases had no gene match. CDR3 protein: CAWNGGVAGGEQYF. CDR3 DNA sequence: TGTGCCTGGAATGGTGGGGTAGCGGGAGGCGAGCAGTACTTC.

The chain is built from TRBV2 and TRBJ1-5; TRBD1 is a possible D gene (6 bases). V lost 1 base and J 3 bases, leaving 7 bases between the germline ends. CDR1 and CDR2 (germline): SNHLY, FYNNEI. The CDR3 is 14 amino acids. CDR3 residues: CASSEGQVNQPQHF. In nucleotides, the CDR3 is TGTGCCAGCAGTGAAGGACAGGTCAATCAGCCCCAGCATTTT.

This chain joins TRBV5-1 and TRBJ2-7, with D unresolved. The CDR3 is 14 amino acids. Trimming shortened V by 3 bases and J by 0 bases, and 10 bases separated the two germline ends. Germline V lookup: CDR1 SGHRS, CDR2 YFSETQ. CDR3 in amino acids: CASSSSFGSYEQYF. The CDR3 nucleotides read TGCGCCAGCAGCTCCTCTTTCGGCTCCTACGAGCAGTACTTC. The whole variable domain, filled in from reference TRBV5-1 and TRBJ2-7, reads KAGVTQTPRYLIKTRGQQVTLSCSPISGHRSVSWYQQTPGQGLQFLFEYFSETQRNKGNFPGRFSGRQFSNSRSEMNVSTLELGDSALYLCASSSSFGSYEQYFGPGTRLTVT.

This chain connects TRBV12-3 or TRBV12-4 to TRBJ1-1; no clear D gene. The CDR3 extends over 13 amino acids. V lost 2 bases and J 6 bases, leaving 10 bases between the germline ends. CDR3 nucleotides: TGTGCCAGCAGTTTACGGTGGGGAGCTGAAGCTTTCTTT. Translating gives CASSLRWGAEAFF.

This chain's CDR3 is CASRVKGKGNYGYTF. CDR3 nucleotide sequence: TGTGCCTCCCGAGTCAAGGGGAAGGGTAACTATGGCTACACCTTC. The chain carries TRBV19 and TRBJ1-2; D might be TRBD1 (5 bases). The CDR3 length is 15 residues. Germline CDR1 reads LNHDA; CDR2 reads SQIVND (reference sequence). Trimming shortened V by 11 bases and J by 1 base, and 20 bases separated the two germline ends. Based on the CDR3 plus reference TRBV19 and TRBJ1-2, the full variable domain is DGGITQSPKYLFRKEGQNVTLSCEQNLNHDAMYWYRQDPGQGLRLIYYSQIVNDFQKGDIAEGYSVSREKKESFPLTVTSAQKNPTAFYLCASRVKGKGNYGYTFGSGTRLTVV.

CDR3 region: CASSLMSREDGYTF. DNA of the CDR3: TGTGCCAGCAGCCTTATGTCCAGGGAGGATGGCTACACCTTC. The V gene is TRBV7-9, the J gene TRBJ1-2; possible D gene TRBD1, 5 bases. This CDR3 contains 14 residues. The V gene lost 5 bases and the J gene lost 6 bases, with 16 bases spanning the gap. CDR1 is SEHNR, CDR2 FQNEAQ, per germline (reference sequence).

The rearrangement links TRBV28 to TRBJ2-7, with D uncertain. Trimming took off 3 bases at V and 2 bases at J, with 5 bases between the two ends. The CDR3 loop spans 12 amino acids. Germline-derived CDR1 and CDR2 are MDHEN and SYDVKM. The CDR3 DNA is TGTGCCAGCAGTTTTACAGCCTACGAGCAGTACTTC. The encoded protein is CASSFTAYEQYF.

CDR3 sequence reads: CASSLSGRGPRSSSYNEQFF. The CDR3 DNA is TGTGCCAGCAGCTTAAGCGGGAGGGGCCCTCGGTCAAGCTCCTACAATGAGCAGTTCTTC. The J gene is TRBJ2-1, the V gene TRBV7-3; TRBD2 matches at 9 bases. This CDR3 is 20 amino acids long. J lost 0 bases, V lost 1 base, and 13 bases had no gene match. In germline, CDR1 is SGHTA, CDR2 FQGTGA.

The J gene is TRBJ2-5, the V gene TRBV5-1, with TRBD2 matching 15 bases. V trimming: 5 bases; J trimming: 4 bases; junction bases outside the gene matches: 9. In germline, CDR1 is SGHRS, CDR2 YFSETQ. The CDR3 has 17 amino acids. CDR3 protein: CASSHGLAGGPGETQYF. In DNA form, the CDR3 reads TGCGCCAGCAGTCATGGACTAGCGGGAGGGCCGGGAGAGACCCAGTACTTC.